The TCR beta chain described here comes from a study of vaccination and CD4 T cells after COVID-19. General study findings and limits: There was no significant change from 21 to 38 median reactive clonotypes.

An Oncomine TCR Beta short-read assay was used to sequence the DNA from cultured CD4+ T cells. In TCRdb, the PCR reads were re-called with MiXCR into one record per CDR3 protein. The table has 9,500 to 10,000 distinct CDR3 sequences, approximately 49% seen once. This clonotype showed up just a few times. The antigen is not known. From germline, CDR1 is SNHLY and CDR2 FYNNEI. The ends were cut back, 4 bases at V and 3 bases at J, with 2 bases in the middle. This CDR3 has 11 amino acids. Treatment reported: approximately 9-day PBMC culture with coronavirus spike peptide pools or control peptides (ViraFEST assay).

The genes are TRBV2 and TRBJ2-3; no clear D gene. The origin of this receptor is a human donor who had recovered from COVID-19. The specimen was CD4+ T cells from blood, cultured in vitro. The CDR3 sequence: CASSVTDTQYF. The CDR3 DNA follows: TGTGCCAGCAGTGTTACAGATACGCAGTATTTT.